This entry concerns a single TCR beta chain. Its antigen is currently unknown. Germline V lookup: CDR1 ENHRY, CDR2 SYGVKD. J lost 7 bases, V lost 0 bases, and 3 bases had no gene match. CDR3 length: 15 amino acids. This entry belongs to a study of OX40 agonist ivuxolimab in advanced cancers. Study details: Head and neck, renal cell, melanoma or hepatocellular carcinoma were the cancers that dose-escalation patients had. Study-wide points: Those patients achieving a partial response at 0.1-3.0 mg/kg showed among the lowest clonal expansion. Mean expanded clone counts were higher in CD8+ than CD4+ T cells.

The method was immunoSEQ multiplex PCR; TCRdb's version includes in-frame clones alone and lacks a portion of them. The table has tens of thousands of clones, roughly 86% seen once. The chain carries TRBV10-3 and TRBJ1-6; TRBD1 aligns across 7 bases. Specimen: CD4+ or CD8+ T cells sorted from blood, collected in a trial of the OX40 agonist ivuxolimab. This TCR was recovered from an adult with an advanced solid tumor such as melanoma, head and neck, liver or kidney cancer. CDR3 DNA: TGTGCCATCAGTGAGTCGACCAGGGGGAATTCACCCCTCCACTTT. It is translated as CAISESTRGNSPLHF.